This is a list of T cell receptor beta chains from one sample in a study of blood T cell repertoires in COVID-19. Data came from immunoSEQ multiplex PCR; TCRdb stores just in-frame clones and leaves some out. The sample lists 400,000 to 450,000 clones, around 90% occurring once. The sequencing sample was made of PBMCs or T cells enriched from blood (not recorded which). These receptors were collected from a man younger than 30 who had recovered from COVID-19. The CDR3 runs from the conserved cysteine through the conserved F or W. The D gene is left open where the match is weak. Expanded clones are given a class, and other clones once, few, many or no size at all.

V gene: TRBV4-1; clone size: -; D gene: TRBD1; J gene: TRBJ1-6; CDR3 DNA: TGCGCCAGCGGCCGTCCCAGGGGGAGCTCCTATAATTCACCCCTCCACTTT; CDR3 protein: CASGRPRGSSYNSPLHF
V gene: TRBV27; clone size: -; D gene: TRBD2; J gene: TRBJ2-1; CDR3 DNA: TGTGCCAGCTGGCGCGGGAGGACCTACAATGAGCAGTTCTTC; CDR3 protein: CASWRGRTYNEQFF
V gene: TRBV27; clone size: -; D gene: -; J gene: TRBJ2-1; CDR3 DNA: TGTGCCAGCTCCGACGTGGGCTTGGGCAATGAGCAGTTCTTC; CDR3 protein: CASSDVGLGNEQFF
V gene: TRBV2; clone size: -; D gene: TRBD1; J gene: TRBJ1-3; CDR3 DNA: TGTGCCAGCAGGGGACAGTTGATCTCTGGAAACACCATATATTTT; CDR3 protein: CASRGQLISGNTIYF
V gene: TRBV5-1; clone size: -; D gene: TRBD2; J gene: TRBJ2-3; CDR3 DNA: TGCGCCAGCAGCCCACGGACTAGCGGATACACAGATACGCAGTATTTT; CDR3 protein: CASSPRTSGYTDTQYF
V gene: TRBV19; clone size: -; D gene: TRBD1; J gene: TRBJ2-2; CDR3 DNA: TGTGCCAGTAGTTACGGACAGGGGGGGCCGTTGTTTTTT; CDR3 protein: CASSYGQGGPLFF
V gene: TRBV29-1; clone size: -; D gene: -; J gene: TRBJ1-3; CDR3 DNA: TGCAGCGTTGTGTCAGGGACATCTGGAAACACCATATATTTT; CDR3 protein: CSVVSGTSGNTIYF
V gene: TRBV7-9; clone size: -; D gene: TRBD1; J gene: TRBJ1-1; CDR3 DNA: TGTGCCAGCACCACGGGGGACAGCCTGTCGGTCACTGAAGCTTTCTTT; CDR3 protein: CASTTGDSLSVTEAFF
V gene: TRBV12-3/TRBV12-4; clone size: -; D gene: TRBD1; J gene: TRBJ1-2; CDR3 DNA: TGTGCCAGCAGCCCTAGACAGGGCGGGGGCTACACCTTC; CDR3 protein: CASSPRQGGGYTF
V gene: TRBV5-1; clone size: -; D gene: -; J gene: TRBJ2-3; CDR3 DNA: TGCGCCAGCAGCCCCCGGTCCATACAGTACACAGATACGCAGTATTTT; CDR3 protein: CASSPRSIQYTDTQYF
V gene: TRBV28; clone size: -; D gene: -; J gene: TRBJ1-6; CDR3 DNA: TGTGCCAGCAGTTTACTCGGGGGAGGCATGAGTTCACCCCTCCACTTT; CDR3 protein: CASSLLGGGMSSPLHF
V gene: TRBV28; clone size: -; D gene: -; J gene: TRBJ1-6; CDR3 DNA: TGTGCCAGCAGGGGGGCTTCACCCCTCCACTTT; CDR3 protein: CASRGASPLHF
V gene: TRBV6-1; clone size: -; D gene: -; J gene: TRBJ2-7; CDR3 DNA: TGTGCCAGCAGTGATTTAAGTTTTGGCCCCTACGAGCAGTACTTC; CDR3 protein: CASSDLSFGPYEQYF
V gene: TRBV5-1; clone size: -; D gene: TRBD1; J gene: TRBJ2-1; CDR3 DNA: TGCGCCAGCAGCACCACAGGGGGGACCTACAATGAGCAGTTCTTC; CDR3 protein: CASSTTGGTYNEQFF
V gene: TRBV12-3/TRBV12-4; clone size: -; D gene: -; J gene: TRBJ2-3; CDR3 DNA: TGTGCCAGCATACGGCGGAGCACAGATACGCAGTATTTT; CDR3 protein: CASIRRSTDTQYF
V gene: TRBV7-9; clone size: -; D gene: -; J gene: TRBJ2-7; CDR3 DNA: TGTGCCAGCAGCTTTATAGCGGAGGGTCACTACGAGCAGTACTTC; CDR3 protein: CASSFIAEGHYEQYF
V gene: TRBV10-3; clone size: -; D gene: TRBD1; J gene: TRBJ2-7; CDR3 DNA: TGTGCCACCTTTGCCGGGACAGGGGGATACGAGCAGTACTTC; CDR3 protein: CATFAGTGGYEQYF
V gene: TRBV18; clone size: -; D gene: TRBD1; J gene: TRBJ1-1; CDR3 DNA: TGTGCCAGCTCACCTGAAACAGGGGGCGCGAGTTTGGCTTTCTTT; CDR3 protein: CASSPETGGASLAFF
V gene: TRBV6-5; clone size: -; D gene: -; J gene: TRBJ1-2; CDR3 DNA: TGTGCCAGCTCCCAGGCCCGGGCAGGAGGAGGCTACACCTTC; CDR3 protein: CASSQARAGGGYTF
V gene: TRBV7-9; clone size: -; D gene: -; J gene: TRBJ2-6; CDR3 DNA: TGTGCCAGCAGCTCTCCCCTGGCGGGATCTGGGGCCAACGTCCTGACTTTC; CDR3 protein: CASSSPLAGSGANVLTF
V gene: TRBV18; clone size: -; D gene: -; J gene: TRBJ2-5; CDR3 DNA: TGTGCCAGCTCACCACCGGGGGCGATCCAAGAGACCCAGTACTTC; CDR3 protein: CASSPPGAIQETQYF
V gene: TRBV16; clone size: -; D gene: -; J gene: TRBJ2-7; CDR3 DNA: TGTGCCAGCAGCCAATCGTGGGGCCCCGGGTACGAGCAGTACTTC; CDR3 protein: CASSQSWGPGYEQYF
V gene: TRBV3-1/TRBV3-2; clone size: -; D gene: -; J gene: TRBJ2-5; CDR3 DNA: TGTGCCAGCAGCCGCGGGCGAGGGCACCAAGAGACCCAGTACTTC; CDR3 protein: CASSRGRGHQETQYF
V gene: TRBV24-1; clone size: -; D gene: TRBD1; J gene: TRBJ2-1; CDR3 DNA: TGTGCCACCAGTGATTCCCCGGGACAGGGGTTGTTCTTC; CDR3 protein: CATSDSPGQGLFF
V gene: TRBV5-5; clone size: once; D gene: -; J gene: TRBJ1-1; CDR3 DNA: TGTGCCAGCAGCTCCCCCATGAACACTGAAGCTTTCTTT; CDR3 protein: CASSSPMNTEAFF
V gene: TRBV5-1; clone size: -; D gene: -; J gene: TRBJ1-5; CDR3 DNA: TGCGCCAGCAGCTTGGGGCAGGGCGATCAGCCCCAGCATTTT; CDR3 protein: CASSLGQGDQPQHF
V gene: TRBV7-9; clone size: -; D gene: TRBD1; J gene: TRBJ2-5; CDR3 DNA: TGTGCCAGCGGAAGGGGGACAGGACCGGAAGAGACCCAGTACTTC; CDR3 protein: CASGRGTGPEETQYF
V gene: TRBV11-2; clone size: -; D gene: TRBD2; J gene: TRBJ2-1; CDR3 DNA: TGTGCCAGTTCTCTAGCGGGGGGGCCCTACAATGAGCAGTTCTTC; CDR3 protein: CASSLAGGPYNEQFF
V gene: TRBV28; clone size: -; D gene: -; J gene: TRBJ1-5; CDR3 DNA: TGTGCCAGCAGTCCCCTGGGTCGTACTAATAGCAATCAGCCCCAGCATTTT; CDR3 protein: CASSPLGRTNSNQPQHF
V gene: TRBV5-5; clone size: -; D gene: TRBD1; J gene: TRBJ2-5; CDR3 DNA: TGTGCCAGCAGCTCGGGACAGTTAGAGACCCAGTACTTC; CDR3 protein: CASSSGQLETQYF